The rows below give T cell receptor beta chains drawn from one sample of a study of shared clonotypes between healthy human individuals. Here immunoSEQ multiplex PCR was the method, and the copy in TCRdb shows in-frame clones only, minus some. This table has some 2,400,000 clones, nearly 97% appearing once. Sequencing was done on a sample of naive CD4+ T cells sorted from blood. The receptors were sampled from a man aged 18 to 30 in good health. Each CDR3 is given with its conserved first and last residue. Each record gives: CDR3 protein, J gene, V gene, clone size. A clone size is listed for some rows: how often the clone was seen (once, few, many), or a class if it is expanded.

CAWGPGENTEAFF	TRBJ1-1	TRBV30	.
CASSQNSNQPQHF	TRBJ1-5	TRBV18	.
CASSLGTGNTEAFF	TRBJ1-1	TRBV5-1	.
CSGSQGLEAFF	TRBJ1-1	TRBV29-1	.
CASRGGGGSETQYF	TRBJ2-5	TRBV6-5	.
CASSDLQPGGTDTQYF	TRBJ2-3	TRBV25-1	.
CASRSFRDRALDEQYF	TRBJ2-7	TRBV11-2	once
CASSRTVLAFF	TRBJ1-1	TRBV6-6	.
CASSRQGLGSPLHF	TRBJ1-6	TRBV7-3	.
CASRLGLATDTQYF	TRBJ2-3	TRBV19	.
CASSLESQGLAFF	TRBJ1-1	TRBV5-4	.
CATSRDLGGANVLTF	TRBJ2-6	TRBV15	once
CASITAGTLGSPLHF	TRBJ1-6	TRBV5-6	.
CSPGGDTKIGRTDTQYF	TRBJ2-3	TRBV29-1	.
CAWSIGTSGIETQYF	TRBJ2-5	TRBV30	.
CASRTAPTPGEKLFF	TRBJ1-4	TRBV19	.
CASSLTGGSYNEQFF	TRBJ2-1	TRBV11-2	.
CASSVRDTMNTEAFF	TRBJ1-1	TRBV6-1	.
CASLTGTGDDQPQHF	TRBJ1-5	TRBV28	once
CASSLGSGHLNTEAFF	TRBJ1-1	TRBV5-6	.
CATSADTYQPQHF	TRBJ1-5	TRBV10-3	.
CASSVAGHQETQYF	TRBJ2-5	TRBV9	.
CASSFSGTGGMSYGYTF	TRBJ1-2	TRBV5-1	once
CASSPRSLSYEQYF	TRBJ2-7	TRBV27	.
CASRPQGYNEKLFF	TRBJ1-4	TRBV19	.
CASSSNRDRGFTEAFF	TRBJ1-1	TRBV7-9	once
CASSLPGTGRDEQYF	TRBJ2-7	TRBV28	.
CARGSQLNTGELFF	TRBJ2-2	TRBV30	.
CASSFYQGQPQHF	TRBJ1-5	TRBV11-2	once
CASSEVPGGPYEQYF	TRBJ2-7	TRBV6-1	.
CASSEARADTDTQYF	TRBJ2-3	TRBV25-1	.
CASSQPAGTGVQETQYF	TRBJ2-5	TRBV4-1	.